The 28 T cell receptor beta chains below were found in one sample sequenced in a study of blood T cell repertoires in COVID-19. The method was immunoSEQ multiplex PCR; TCRdb's version includes in-frame clones alone and lacks a portion of them. Found here are about 100,000 clones, around 85% of them singletons; the top ten hold less than 3.5%. The sample was PBMCs or T cells enriched from blood (not recorded which). The receptors originated from a woman aged 45-65 years who had recovered from COVID-19.

This rearrangement joins TRBV3-1 (or the pseudogene TRBV3-2) to TRBJ1-3; D unresolved. Trimming cost V 2 bases and J 4 bases, with 3 bases left between them. Germline CDR1 LGHDT, CDR2 YNNKEL (reference sequence). This CDR3 contains 12 residues. The CDR3 sequence is CASSQLGNTIYF. CDR3 sequence (DNA): TGTGCCAGCAGCCAATTAGGAAACACCATATATTTT.

This clone was seen only a few times. The chain carries TRBV5-5 and TRBJ2-7; the match to TRBD2 covers 9 bases. The germline CDR1 and CDR2 sequences are SGHKS and YYEKEE (reference sequence). Trimming removed 0 bases from V and 4 bases from J; junction bases left unmatched: 8. The CDR3 loop spans 16 amino acids. The CDR3 DNA reads TGTGCCAGCAGCTTGGGGGGTAGCGGGAGTTTATACGAGCAGTACTTC. Translation gives CASSLGGSGSLYEQYF. The full variable domain, in which reference TRBV5-5 and TRBJ2-7 provide the parts outside the CDR3, is DAGVTQSPTHLIKTRGQQVTLRCSPISGHKSVSWYQQVLGQGPQFIFQYYEKEERGRGNFPDRFSARQFPNYSSELNVNALLLGDSALYLCASSLGGSGSLYEQYFGPGTRLTVT.

This chain uses TRBV12-3 or TRBV12-4 with TRBJ2-2; D is uncertain. CDR3 size: 12 residues. The germline V and J ends were trimmed by 6 bases and 4 bases, with 6 bases remaining between them. The CDR3 DNA reads as TGTGCCAGCAGCCTAGGCACCGGGGAGCTGTTTTTT. Its translation is CASSLGTGELFF.

This sequence joins TRBV2 and TRBJ1-1, with D maybe TRBD1 (6 bases). Germline V gives CDR1 SNHLY, CDR2 FYNNEI. This CDR3 has 13 residues. Deletions cut 7 bases from V and 1 base from J, with 10 bases between. The chain's CDR3 is CASNGQQNTEAFF. The CDR3 nucleotides are TGTGCCAGCAATGGACAGCAGAACACTGAAGCTTTCTTT. The full variable domain, its missing parts supplied by reference TRBV2 and TRBJ1-1, is EPEVTQTPSHQVTQMGQEVILRCVPISNHLYFYWYRQILGQKVEFLVSFYNNEISEKSEIFDDQFSVERPDGSNFTLKIRSTKLEDSAMYFCASNGQQNTEAFFGQGTRLTVV.

This sequence joins TRBV28 and TRBJ2-5; 11 bases are a match to TRBD2. This CDR3 has 14 residues. Germline V lookup: CDR1 MDHEN, CDR2 SYDVKM. Germline trimming cut 6 bases from V and 4 bases from J; bases unmatched to any gene: 4. The CDR3: CASSPGLAGETQYF. CDR3 in DNA: TGTGCCAGCAGCCCCGGACTAGCGGGAGAGACCCAGTACTTC.

This clone has a handful of counts. The chain links TRBV3-1 (or the pseudogene TRBV3-2) to TRBJ1-6, with 7 positions matching TRBD1. The CDR3 runs 12 residues. In germline, CDR1 is LGHDT, CDR2 YNNKEL (reference sequence). J gave up 16 bases and V 0 bases, and 3 bases lay outside the gene matches. The CDR3 sequence: CASSQDWGQLHF. CDR3 nucleotides: TGTGCCAGCAGCCAAGATTGGGGACAGCTCCACTTT.

The rearrangement uses TRBV24-1 and TRBJ2-5; 12 nucleotides match TRBD2. The V gene's germline CDR1 is KGHDR and CDR2 SFDVKD. The CDR3 length is 16 residues. The ends lost 3 bases at V and 0 bases at J; junction bases unmatched: 1. CDR3 nucleotide sequence: TGTGCCACCAGTGATGCTAGCGGGGGGGACCAAGAGACCCAGTACTTC. This translates into CATSDASGGDQETQYF.

This chain uses TRBV9 with TRBJ1-5; no clear D. This CDR3 is 14 amino acids long. Deletions cut 4 bases from V and 0 bases from J, with 8 bases between. Germline V CDR1 and CDR2: SGDLS, YYNGEE. The CDR3 sequence is CASSPGSSNQPQHF. CDR3 DNA: TGTGCCAGCAGCCCAGGCAGTAGCAATCAGCCCCAGCATTTT. Filled out from reference TRBV9 and TRBJ1-5, the complete variable domain reads DSGVTQTPKHLITATGQRVTLRCSPRSGDLSVYWYQQSLDQGLQFLIQYYNGEERAKGNILERFSAQQFPDLHSELNLSSLELGDSALYFCASSPGSSNQPQHFGDGTRLSIL.

Only one count was recorded for this clone. Its ends do not fully match the called genes, so a read error is possible. The rearrangement uses TRBV18 and TRBJ1-2, with a tentative D call TRBD1 (5 bases). CDR3 length: 13 amino acids. Per the germline V gene, CDR1 is KGHSH and CDR2 is LQKENI. CDR3 sequence (DNA): TGTGCCAGCTCTCCGGGGGAATCCTATCGCTACACCTTC. It codes for CASSPGESYRYTF.

This sequence joins TRBV7-3 and TRBJ2-7; 8 nucleotides match TRBD2. J was trimmed by 3 bases and V by 5 bases; bases with no gene match: 6. Germline V lookup: CDR1 SGHTA, CDR2 FQGTGA. CDR3 length equals 14 residues. CDR3 residues: CASSPIAGSYEQYF. The CDR3, as DNA: TGTGCCAGCAGCCCTATAGCGGGAAGCTACGAGCAGTACTTC.

The genes are TRBV6-5 and TRBJ1-4; 9 bases are a match to TRBD1. The CDR3 is 15 residues long. Germline lookup yields CDR1 MNHEY and CDR2 SVGAGI. Unmatched junction bases numbered 9, after V lost 6 bases and J lost 7 bases. CDR3 DNA sequence: TGTGCCAGCAGCCGAGGGACAGGGTTAGGTGAAAAACTGTTTTTT. This codes for CASSRGTGLGEKLFF.

This sequence joins TRBV7-3 and TRBJ2-5; TRBD1 aligns across 10 bases. The CDR3 totals 15 residues. V shed 4 bases and J 4 bases; nucleotides not matched to a gene: 6. CDR1 and CDR2 (germline): SGHTA, FQGTGA. The CDR3 reads CASSSRQGAGETQYF. In DNA form, the CDR3 reads TGTGCCAGCAGCTCGCGACAGGGGGCGGGAGAGACCCAGTACTTC. The full variable domain, its missing parts supplied by reference TRBV7-3 and TRBJ2-5, is GAGVSQTPSNKVTEKGKYVELRCDPISGHTALYWYRQSLGQGPEFLIYFQGTGAADDSGLPNDRFFAVRPEGSVSTLKIQRTERGDSAVYLCASSSRQGAGETQYFGPGTRLLVL.

J is TRBJ2-2 and V is TRBV11-1; 7 positions agree with TRBD2. CDR3 size: 15 residues. The junction had 6 bases not matched to a gene; V was cut back by 7 bases and J by 1 base. Looked up from germline, CDR1 is SGHAT and CDR2 is FQDESV (reference sequence). The CDR3 DNA follows: TGTGCCAGCACGATTGCTAGCGGGAACACCGGGGAGCTGTTTTTT. This sequence encodes CASTIASGNTGELFF.

This clone came up once. This chain joins TRBV5-6 and TRBJ1-5, with TRBD1 matching 7 bases. Germline V gene data show CDR1 as SGHDT and CDR2 as YYEEEE. V lost 4 bases, J lost 11 bases, and 15 bases stayed unmatched. The CDR3 length is 15 residues. The CDR3 nucleotides are TGTGCCAGCAGCAGGACAGGAGTACCGGGGGAGTCCCAGCATTTT. It yields the protein CASSRTGVPGESQHF.

In this sample, this clone turned up once. The CDR3 bases are TGTGCCAGCAGCTCCCGGGACAGGAGCCCCTACGGCTACACCTTC. It is translated as CASSSRDRSPYGYTF. V is TRBV12-1 and J is TRBJ1-2; no check of the table's D call, TRBD1, against the DNA was made. TRBV12-1 is termed a pseudogene. This CDR3 region has 15 residues.

J is TRBJ2-1 and V is TRBV9; 10 bases align to TRBD2. The CDR3 covers 17 residues. Germline-derived CDR1 and CDR2 are SGDLS and YYNGEE. The V and J ends lost 0 bases and 3 bases, in that order; junction bases with no gene match: 6. The CDR3 protein is CASSVASAGGLYNEQFF. DNA of the CDR3: TGTGCCAGCAGCGTAGCCTCAGCGGGGGGGCTCTACAATGAGCAGTTCTTC.

Here the CDR3 DNA reads TGTGCCAGCAGCGTACTCGACTATGGCTACACCTTC. Protein product: CASSVLDYGYTF. V gene TRBV5-4 combines with J gene TRBJ1-2, with D hard to call. CDR3 length equals 12 residues. The V gene lost 4 bases and the J gene lost 3 bases, with 7 bases spanning the gap. Germline CDR1 SGHNT, CDR2 YYREEE (reference sequence).

Remarks on this clone: Other DNA sequences in this sample translate to the same CDR3. V gene TRBV5-1 combines with J gene TRBJ2-5; TRBD2 agrees at 8 bases. CDR1 is SGHRS, CDR2 YFSETQ, per germline. The length of the CDR3 is 15 residues. V gave up 1 base and J gave up 1 base; unmatched junction bases: 3. CDR3 in amino acids: CASSLSGGTQETQYF. CDR3 DNA: TGCGCCAGCAGCTTGAGCGGGGGCACCCAAGAGACCCAGTACTTC.

The V and J genes are TRBV10-1 and TRBJ2-1, with D perhaps matching TRBD2 (5 bases). The V end was cut by 3 bases, the J end by 2 bases, with 14 bases between. From germline, CDR1 is WNHNN and CDR2 SYGVQD (reference sequence). The CDR3 consists of 16 residues. CDR3 in amino acids: CASSDGGLRPYNEQFF. The CDR3 bases are TGCGCCAGCAGTGACGGAGGACTGAGACCCTACAATGAGCAGTTCTTC.

This clone was counted a few times. The rearrangement joins TRBV5-1 to TRBJ1-1, with D unclear. CDR1 is SGHRS, CDR2 YFSETQ, per germline. The CDR3 contains 13 residues. Trimming took 0 bases from V and 4 from J, leaving 7 bases between them. DNA for the CDR3: TGCGCCAGCAGCTTGGGGGCAGGCACTGAAGCTTTCTTT. It specifies CASSLGAGTEAFF.

The chain carries TRBV28 and TRBJ2-7, with TRBD1 as a possible D gene (5 bases). This CDR3 comprises 14 residues. The V and J ends lost 3 bases and 1 base respectively, with 10 bases between them. Per the germline V gene, CDR1 is MDHEN and CDR2 is SYDVKM. The CDR3 DNA sequence: TGTGCCAGCAGTTTTCAGGGCCCGTCCTACGAGCAGTACTTC. Translating gives CASSFQGPSYEQYF.

The V call is TRBV7-9, the J call TRBJ2-2; 8 nucleotides align to TRBD2. Germline CDR1 and CDR2: SEHNR and FQNEAQ (reference sequence). This CDR3 is 18 amino acids long. Trimming took 1 base from V and 2 from J; bases not matched to a gene: 9. The CDR3 reads CASSLVYLSGRNTGELFF. Here the CDR3 DNA reads TGTGCCAGCAGCTTAGTCTACCTCAGCGGGAGAAACACCGGGGAGCTGTTTTTT.

The rearrangement links TRBV9 to TRBJ1-1; tentatively, D is TRBD1 (6 bases). This CDR3 spans 15 amino acids. V shed 3 bases and J shed 2 bases, with 14 bases lying between them. CDR1 is SGDLS and CDR2 is YYNGEE in the germline V gene. The CDR3 region is CASSALQGVNTEAFF. The CDR3 DNA reads as TGTGCCAGCAGCGCGCTACAGGGAGTAAACACTGAAGCTTTCTTT.

The chain employs TRBV11-3 and TRBJ2-3, with TRBD2 matching 15 bases. The CDR3 spans 16 residues. Germline CDR1 reads SGHNT; CDR2 reads YENEEA. V lost 5 bases to trimming and J lost 4 bases; unmatched junction nucleotides: 4. The CDR3 spells CASSLRTSGGADTQYF. DNA of the CDR3: TGTGCCAGCAGCCTACGGACTAGCGGGGGGGCAGATACGCAGTATTTT.

V is TRBV5-5 and J is TRBJ1-2; a weak D match, TRBD1 (5 bases). The CDR3 has 14 residues. Germline V gene sequence: CDR1 SGHKS, CDR2 YYEKEE (reference sequence). V was shortened by 1 base and J by 4 bases, with 11 bases between the two germline ends. CDR3 amino acids: CASSLLGPGYGYTF. The CDR3 nucleotides read TGTGCCAGCAGCTTGCTGGGGCCTGGCTATGGCTACACCTTC.

V gene TRBV24-1 combines with J gene TRBJ1-2; D gene unclear. Deletions cut 2 bases from V and 4 bases from J, with 7 bases between. The germline V gene has CDR1 KGHDR and CDR2 SFDVKD. CDR3 size: 13 residues. The chain's CDR3 is CATSDSGTYGYTF. DNA of the CDR3: TGTGCCACCAGTGATTCCGGTACCTATGGCTACACCTTC.

V gene TRBV11-2 combines with J gene TRBJ2-1; 8 nucleotides align to TRBD2. The CDR3 extends over 17 amino acids. Trimming cost V 6 bases and J 0 bases; bases outside gene matches: 10. In germline, CDR1 is SGHAT, CDR2 FQNNGV. For the CDR3, the DNA is TGTGCCAGCAGTCGACAGGTAGCGGGGAGCTCCTACAATGAGCAGTTCTTC. Its protein is CASSRQVAGSSYNEQFF. The full variable domain, completed using reference TRBV11-2 and TRBJ2-1, is EAGVAQSPRYKIIEKRQSVAFWCNPISGHATLYWYQQILGQGPKLLIQFQNNGVVDDSQLPKDRFSAERLKGVDSTLKIQPAKLEDSAVYLCASSRQVAGSSYNEQFFGPGTRLTVL.

The chain is built from TRBV5-8 and TRBJ2-3, with 8 positions matching TRBD1. V was pared by 3 bases and J by 1 base, with 1 base of the junction left unmatched. The V gene's germline CDR1 is SGHTS and CDR2 YDEGEE. The CDR3 has 14 amino acids. CDR3 DNA: TGTGCCAGCAGCTCGGGACAGGGCACAGATACGCAGTATTTT. Protein sequence: CASSSGQGTDTQYF.